One and the same sample provided the 3 T cell receptor beta chains below, sequenced in a study of T cell repertoires in cytomegalovirus infection. No antigens are known for them. TCRdb fed the reads into MiXCR, producing one record per CDR3 protein. The repertoire includes 680,000 or so distinct CDR3 sequences, around 35% of them detected once, and approximately 18% sits in the top ten. Specimen: cultured PBMCs, collected from culture after CMV antigen stimulation. The receptor set was obtained from a human donor in good health (CMV status not recorded). Some clones in this sample may be carry-over from other donors' samples.

The J gene is TRBJ2-3, the V gene TRBV7-2; 11 positions match TRBD2. The CDR3 runs 15 residues. Germline V gene lookup returns CDR1 SGHTA and CDR2 FQGNSA. V trimming: 4 bases; J trimming: 5 bases; junction bases outside the gene matches: 5. CDR3 sequence: CASSSRGLAEDTQYF. The CDR3 DNA is TGTGCCAGCAGCTCACGGGGACTAGCGGAAGATACGCAGTATTTT. Supplemented by reference TRBV7-2 and TRBJ2-3, the full variable domain reads GAGVSQSPSNKVTEKGKDVELRCDPISGHTALYWYRQSLGQGLEFLIYFQGNSAPDKSGLPSDRFSAERTGGSVSTLTIQRTQQEDSAVYLCASSSRGLAEDTQYFGPGTRLTVL.

Concerning this clonotype: One end of the junction is discordant with germline, which a read error may explain. The gene calls are TRBV7-9 and TRBJ1-4; 7 positions match TRBD1. The germline CDR1 and CDR2 sequences are SEHNR and FQNEAQ (reference sequence). The CDR3 runs to 11 residues. CDR3 nucleotide sequence: TGTGCCAGCACCCAAATCGGGACAGTTTATTTT. Amino acids: CASTQIGTVYF.

This clonotype showed up just a few times. One end of the junction varies from germline; a read error may be responsible. This chain joins TRBV28 and TRBJ1-5; weak D call: TRBD1 (6 bases). Germline V gene lookup returns CDR1 MDHEN and CDR2 SYDVKM. CDR3 length: 15 amino acids. CDR3 loop: CASSFFDRSIQPQHF. Here the CDR3 DNA reads TGTGCCAGCAGTTTCTTCGACAGGAGCATTCAGCCCCAGCATTTT.